This TCR beta chain was profiled in a study of blood T cell repertoires in COVID-19. Whole-study context: Acute and convalescent COVID-19 specimens originated in the United States, Italy and Spain. In each case, the material was cDNA or gDNA derived from T cells, B-cell-depleted T cells, or PBMCs.

J lost 2 bases, V lost 7 bases, and 1 base had no gene match. CDR1 and CDR2 from the germline V gene are SNHLY and FYNNEI. The length of the CDR3 is 13 residues. Authors' processing steps: Reference gene primer amplification in the assay estimated nucleated cell counts. The assay was immunoSEQ multiplex PCR, and TCRdb's table has in-frame clones only and misses some. The V and J calls and clone size come from that table; D and trimming were worked out from the DNA. The table has 66,000 or so clones, around 80% seen once. Specimen: peripheral blood. This clonotype was sampled from a human donor in a cohort sampled during active COVID-19. The chain links TRBV2 to TRBJ1-4, with 7 bases matching TRBD1. The CDR3 spells CASKGQTNEKLFF. CDR3 nucleotide sequence: TGTGCCAGCAAGGGACAGACTAATGAAAAACTGTTTTTT.